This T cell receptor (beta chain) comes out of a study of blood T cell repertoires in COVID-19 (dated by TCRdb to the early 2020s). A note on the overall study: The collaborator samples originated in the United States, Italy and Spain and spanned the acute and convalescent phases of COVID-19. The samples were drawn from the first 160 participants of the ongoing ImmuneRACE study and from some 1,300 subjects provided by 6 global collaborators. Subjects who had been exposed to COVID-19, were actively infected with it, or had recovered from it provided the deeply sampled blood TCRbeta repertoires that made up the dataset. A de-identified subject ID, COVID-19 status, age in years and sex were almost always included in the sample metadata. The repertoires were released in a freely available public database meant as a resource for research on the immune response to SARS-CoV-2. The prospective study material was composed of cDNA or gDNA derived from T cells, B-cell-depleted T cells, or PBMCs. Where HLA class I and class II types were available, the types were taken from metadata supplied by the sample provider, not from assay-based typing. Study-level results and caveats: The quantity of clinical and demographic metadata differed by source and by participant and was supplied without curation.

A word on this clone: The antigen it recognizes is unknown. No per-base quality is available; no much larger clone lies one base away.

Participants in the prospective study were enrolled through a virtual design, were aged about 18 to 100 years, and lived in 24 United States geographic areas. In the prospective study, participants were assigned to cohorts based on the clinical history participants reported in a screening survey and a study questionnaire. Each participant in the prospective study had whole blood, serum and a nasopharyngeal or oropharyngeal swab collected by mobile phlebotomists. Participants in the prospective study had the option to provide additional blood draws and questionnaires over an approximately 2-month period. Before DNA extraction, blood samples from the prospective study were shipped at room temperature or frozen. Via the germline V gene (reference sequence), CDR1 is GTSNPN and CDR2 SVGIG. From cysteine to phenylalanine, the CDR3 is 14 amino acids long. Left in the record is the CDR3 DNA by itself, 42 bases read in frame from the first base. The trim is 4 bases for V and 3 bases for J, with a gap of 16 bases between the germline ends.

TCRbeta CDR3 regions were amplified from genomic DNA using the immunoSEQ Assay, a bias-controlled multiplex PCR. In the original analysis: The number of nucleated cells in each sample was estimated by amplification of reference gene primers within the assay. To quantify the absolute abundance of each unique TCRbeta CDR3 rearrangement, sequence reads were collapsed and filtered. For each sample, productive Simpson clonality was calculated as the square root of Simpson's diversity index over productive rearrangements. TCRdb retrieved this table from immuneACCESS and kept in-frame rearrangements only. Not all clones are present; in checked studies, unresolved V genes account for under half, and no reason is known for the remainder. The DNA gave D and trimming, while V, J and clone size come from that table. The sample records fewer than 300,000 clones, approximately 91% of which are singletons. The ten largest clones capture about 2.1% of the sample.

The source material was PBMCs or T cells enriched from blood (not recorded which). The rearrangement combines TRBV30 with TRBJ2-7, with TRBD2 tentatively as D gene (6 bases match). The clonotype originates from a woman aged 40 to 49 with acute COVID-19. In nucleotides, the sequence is TGTGCCTGGAACCTCCCGGGGGACCACTACGAGCAGTACTTC. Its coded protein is CAWNLPGDHYEQYF.